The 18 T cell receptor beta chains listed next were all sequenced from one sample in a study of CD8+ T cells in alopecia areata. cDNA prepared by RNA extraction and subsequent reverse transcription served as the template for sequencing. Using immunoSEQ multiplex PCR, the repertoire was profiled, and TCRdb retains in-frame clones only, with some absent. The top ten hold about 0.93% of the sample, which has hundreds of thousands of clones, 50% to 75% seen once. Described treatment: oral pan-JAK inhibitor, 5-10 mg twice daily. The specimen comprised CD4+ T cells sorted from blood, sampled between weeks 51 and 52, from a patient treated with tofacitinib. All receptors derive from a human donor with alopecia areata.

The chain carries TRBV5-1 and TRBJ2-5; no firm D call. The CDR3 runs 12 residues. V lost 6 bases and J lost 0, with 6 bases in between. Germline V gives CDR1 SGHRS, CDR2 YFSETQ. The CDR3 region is CASTFDQETQYF. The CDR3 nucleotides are TGCGCCAGCACCTTTGACCAAGAGACCCAGTACTTC.

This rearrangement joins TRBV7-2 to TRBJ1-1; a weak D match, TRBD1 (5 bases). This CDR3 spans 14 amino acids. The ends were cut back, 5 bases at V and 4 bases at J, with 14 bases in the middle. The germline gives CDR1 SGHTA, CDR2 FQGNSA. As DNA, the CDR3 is TGTGCCAGCAGCCCCGGGACGGCGAGCACTGAAGCTTTCTTT. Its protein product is CASSPGTASTEAFF.

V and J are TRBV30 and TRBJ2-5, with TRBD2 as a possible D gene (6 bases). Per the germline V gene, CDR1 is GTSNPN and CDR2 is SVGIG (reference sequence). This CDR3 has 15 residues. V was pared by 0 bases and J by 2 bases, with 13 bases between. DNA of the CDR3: TGTGCCTGGAGTGTACTAGGTGGGGGGCAAGAGACCCAGTACTTC. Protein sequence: CAWSVLGGGQETQYF. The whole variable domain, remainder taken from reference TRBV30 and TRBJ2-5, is SQTIHQWPATLVQPVGSPLSLECTVEGTSNPNLYWYRQAAGRGLQLLFYSVGIGQISSEVPQNLSASRPQDRQFILSSKKLLLSDSGFYLCAWSVLGGGQETQYFGPGTRLLVL.

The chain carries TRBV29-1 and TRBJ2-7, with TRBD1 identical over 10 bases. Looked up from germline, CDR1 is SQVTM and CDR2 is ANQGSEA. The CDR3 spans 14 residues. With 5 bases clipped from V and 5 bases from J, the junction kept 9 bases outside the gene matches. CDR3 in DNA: TGCAGCGTTCCTCCTGACAGGGGGCACCACGAGCAGTACTTC. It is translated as CSVPPDRGHHEQYF.

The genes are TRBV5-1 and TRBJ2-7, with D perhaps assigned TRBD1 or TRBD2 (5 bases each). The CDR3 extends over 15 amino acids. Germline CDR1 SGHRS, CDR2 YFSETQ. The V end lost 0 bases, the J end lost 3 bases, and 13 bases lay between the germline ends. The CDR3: CASSLGGIGYYEQYF. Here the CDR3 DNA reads TGCGCCAGCAGCTTGGGGGGGATCGGCTACTACGAGCAGTACTTC.

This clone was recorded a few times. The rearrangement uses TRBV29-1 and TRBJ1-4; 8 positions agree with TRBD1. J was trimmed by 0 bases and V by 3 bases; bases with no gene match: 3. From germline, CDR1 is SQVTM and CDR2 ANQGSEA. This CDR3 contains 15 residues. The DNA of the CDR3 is TGCAGCGTTGAGGGGACAGGAACAACTAATGAAAAACTGTTTTTT. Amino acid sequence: CSVEGTGTTNEKLFF.

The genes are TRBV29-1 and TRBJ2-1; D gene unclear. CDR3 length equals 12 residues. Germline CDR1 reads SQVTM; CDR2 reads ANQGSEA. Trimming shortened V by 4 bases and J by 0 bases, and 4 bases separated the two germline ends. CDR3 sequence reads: CSVVRSYNEQFF. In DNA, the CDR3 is TGCAGCGTTGTGCGCTCCTACAATGAGCAGTTCTTC.

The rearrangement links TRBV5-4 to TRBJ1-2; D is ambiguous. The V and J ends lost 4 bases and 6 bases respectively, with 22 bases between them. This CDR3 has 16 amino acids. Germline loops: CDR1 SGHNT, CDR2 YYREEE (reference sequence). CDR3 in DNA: TGTGCCAGCAGCCAAGAATCAGGTTCTATTGGGGATGGCTACACCTTC. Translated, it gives CASSQESGSIGDGYTF.

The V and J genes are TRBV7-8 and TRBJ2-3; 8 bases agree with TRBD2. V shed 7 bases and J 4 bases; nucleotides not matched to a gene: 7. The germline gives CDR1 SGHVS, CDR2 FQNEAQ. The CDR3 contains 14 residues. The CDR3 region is CASNLRREADTQYF. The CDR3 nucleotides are TGTGCCAGCAACCTCCGGCGGGAGGCAGATACGCAGTATTTT.

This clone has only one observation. CDR3 DNA sequence: TGTGCCTGGAGTGTCGGCAGTAGGTACGAGCAGTACTTC. Translated: CAWSVGSRYEQYF. This chain uses TRBV30 with TRBJ2-7; D call uncertain. The V and J ends lost 0 bases and 4 bases respectively, with 10 bases between them. Per the germline V gene, CDR1 is GTSNPN and CDR2 is SVGIG (reference sequence). The CDR3 runs to 13 residues.

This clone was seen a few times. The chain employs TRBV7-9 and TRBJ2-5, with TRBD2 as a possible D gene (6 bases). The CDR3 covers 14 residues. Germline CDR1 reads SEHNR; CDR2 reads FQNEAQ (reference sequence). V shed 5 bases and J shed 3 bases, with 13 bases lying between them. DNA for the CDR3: TGTGCCAGCAGCCTAGTGCGGGGCAAAGAGACCCAGTACTTC. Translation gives CASSLVRGKETQYF.

This chain's CDR3 is CACRTGSGYTF. CDR3 sequence (DNA): TGTGCCTGCCGGACAGGGAGTGGCTACACCTTC. The rearrangement links TRBV30 to TRBJ1-2, with 8 bases that match TRBD1. This CDR3 has 11 residues. The germline V gene has CDR1 GTSNPN and CDR2 SVGIG (reference sequence). V lost 6 bases and J lost 7; bases outside the gene matches: 4.

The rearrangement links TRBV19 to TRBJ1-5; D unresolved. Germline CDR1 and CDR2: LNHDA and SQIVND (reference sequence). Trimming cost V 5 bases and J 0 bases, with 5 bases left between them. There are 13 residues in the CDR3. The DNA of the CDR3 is TGTGCCAGTAGTGGGAATAGCAATCAGCCCCAGCATTTT. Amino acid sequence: CASSGNSNQPQHF.

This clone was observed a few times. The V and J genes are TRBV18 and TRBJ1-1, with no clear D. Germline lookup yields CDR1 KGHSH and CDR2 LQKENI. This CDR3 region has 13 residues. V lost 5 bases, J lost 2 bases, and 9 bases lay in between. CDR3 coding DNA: TGTGCCAGCTCATCCCAGGCTAACACTGAAGCTTTCTTT. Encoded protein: CASSSQANTEAFF.

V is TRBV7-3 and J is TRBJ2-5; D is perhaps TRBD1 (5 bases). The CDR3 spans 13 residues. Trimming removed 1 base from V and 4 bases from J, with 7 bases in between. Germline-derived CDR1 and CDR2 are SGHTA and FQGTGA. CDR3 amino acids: CASSLRRGETQYF. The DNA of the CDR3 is TGTGCCAGCAGCTTAAGAAGGGGAGAGACCCAGTACTTC.

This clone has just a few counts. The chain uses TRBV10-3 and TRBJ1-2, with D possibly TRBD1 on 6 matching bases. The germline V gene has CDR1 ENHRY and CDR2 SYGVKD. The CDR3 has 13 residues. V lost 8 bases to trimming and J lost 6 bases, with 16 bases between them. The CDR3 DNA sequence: TGTGCCATCCAGGAAACAGGGATACATGGCTACACCTTC. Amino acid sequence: CAIQETGIHGYTF.

CDR3 DNA sequence: TGTGCCAGCAGCCTAAAGATGGCTTCCATGAACACTGAAGCTTTCTTT. Translating gives CASSLKMASMNTEAFF. The J gene is TRBJ1-1, the V gene TRBV7-6; D remains unclear. CDR3 length: 16 residues. V was pared by 5 bases and J by 0 bases, with 16 bases between. Germline V gives CDR1 SGHVS, CDR2 FNYEAQ.

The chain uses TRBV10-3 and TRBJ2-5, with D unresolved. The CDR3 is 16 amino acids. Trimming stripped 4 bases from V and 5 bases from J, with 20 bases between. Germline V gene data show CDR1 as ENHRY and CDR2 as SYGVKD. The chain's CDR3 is CAISGPRAGRSETQYF. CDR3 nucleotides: TGTGCCATCAGTGGGCCCCGGGCAGGTCGATCGGAGACCCAGTACTTC.